A few counts support the clone carrying this T cell receptor (beta chain). What it recognizes is unknown. This sample is part of a study of T-cell memory formation after mild COVID-19. About the study: Largely, TCR clusters stayed within a single donor.

Broader study findings: CD4+ bias marked clones expanding day 15 to 37, unlike balanced contracting clones.

The TCR alpha and TCR beta cDNA libraries, bearing sample barcodes and UMIs, were generated by 5'RACE using constant-segment primers. One entry per CDR3 protein, called by TCRdb with MiXCR from the 5' RACE reads. The top ten clones hold about 8.2% of a sample with about 560,000 distinct CDR3 sequences, about 20% of them seen once. V was trimmed by 10 bases and J by 4 bases, leaving 17 bases between them. Germline V gene lookup returns CDR1 ENHRY and CDR2 SYGVKD. This CDR3 region has 13 residues. The receptor comes from an adult woman who had mild COVID-19 (a few samples of this study predate the infection). Cell type and time point are not known. The chain is built from TRBV10-3 and TRBJ2-7, with D maybe TRBD2 (5 bases). Sequencing used PBMCs or a T cell subset sorted from them (not recorded which). CDR3 DNA: TGTGCCACCCACCCGGACTTGAAGTACGAGCAGTACTTC. This sequence encodes CATHPDLKYEQYF.